The 25 T cell receptor beta chains presented below share a single source sample, sequenced in a study of shared clonotypes between healthy human individuals. Assay used: immunoSEQ multiplex PCR; TCRdb lists only in-frame clones, some missing. The data contain about 600,000 clones, almost 97% of them singletons. The sequencing sample was made of naive CD4+ T cells sorted from blood. Indicated subset: CD45RA+ positively selected. These receptors were taken from a woman aged 25-40 years in good health.

This rearrangement joins TRBV18 to TRBJ2-5; D may be TRBD2 (6 bases). The length of the CDR3 is 14 residues. V gave up 3 bases and J gave up 2 bases, with 10 bases separating them. CDR1 is KGHSH and CDR2 is LQKENI in the germline V gene. The CDR3 region is CASSPSRGQETQYF. The CDR3, as DNA: TGTGCCAGCTCACCTTCCCGGGGGCAAGAGACCCAGTACTTC.

This chain links TRBV5-1 with TRBJ1-1; 8 nucleotides agree with TRBD1. Losses at the gene ends were 4 bases for V and 4 bases for J; bases not matched to a gene: 0. This CDR3 spans 12 amino acids. Germline CDR1 and CDR2: SGHRS and YFSETQ. The CDR3 DNA follows: TGCGCCAGCAGCACAGGGGGCACTGAAGCTTTCTTT. Its protein is CASSTGGTEAFF.

J is TRBJ2-4 and V is TRBV6-5, with D possibly matching TRBD1 (5 bases). V was cut by 0 bases and J by 5 bases, with 11 bases left in between. The CDR3 has 15 amino acids. CDR1 MNHEY and CDR2 SVGAGI come from the germline V gene. The CDR3 DNA follows: TGTGCCAGCAGTTACTCGCCAGGGATGGAAAACATTCAGTACTTC. This codes for CASSYSPGMENIQYF.

This rearrangement joins TRBV28 to TRBJ1-6; D is possibly TRBD1 (5 bases). Germline V gene sequence: CDR1 MDHEN, CDR2 SYDVKM. The CDR3 runs to 12 residues. V gave up 6 bases and J gave up 6 bases, with 6 bases separating them. CDR3 DNA: TGTGCCAGCAGGGGACCTAATTCACCCCTCCACTTT. Protein: CASRGPNSPLHF.

This chain uses TRBV11-2 with TRBJ1-1; D gene ambiguous. The CDR3 runs to 13 residues. CDR1 is SGHAT and CDR2 is FQNNGV in the germline V gene. Trimming left V 5 bases short and J 4 bases short, with 11 bases between. The CDR3 bases are TGTGCCAGCAGCCCCGGGAGGCCCACTGAAGCTTTCTTT. This gives the protein CASSPGRPTEAFF.

This clone was detected once. The gene calls are TRBV7-9 and TRBJ2-2, with D perhaps TRBD2 (5 bases). CDR1 is SEHNR, CDR2 FQNEAQ, per germline (reference sequence). There are 11 residues in the CDR3. Trimming shortened V by 6 bases and J by 7 bases, and 6 bases separated the two germline ends. As DNA, the CDR3 is TGTGCCAGCAGGGGGAGCGGGGAGCTGTTTTTT. Its translation: CASRGSGELFF.

V gene TRBV19 combines with J gene TRBJ1-4; D gene ambiguous. This CDR3 contains 14 residues. CDR1 and CDR2 from the germline V gene are LNHDA and SQIVND (reference sequence). Trimming left V 5 bases short and J 0 bases short, with 7 bases between. In nucleotides, the CDR3 is TGTGCCAGTAGTCGGACTACAACTAATGAAAAACTGTTTTTT. It translates to CASSRTTTNEKLFF.

This clone was picked up one time. The V gene is TRBV5-6, the J gene TRBJ1-1, with D uncertain. Per the germline V gene, CDR1 is SGHDT and CDR2 is YYEEEE. This CDR3 is built from 16 residues. V was cut by 6 bases and J by 1 base, with 19 bases left in between. CDR3 residues: CASIQMTHFPNTEAFF. DNA for the CDR3: TGTGCCAGCATCCAAATGACCCACTTCCCGAACACTGAAGCTTTCTTT.

This sequence joins TRBV9 and TRBJ1-2; the D is unclear. The V gene lost 3 bases and the J gene lost 10 bases, with 25 bases spanning the gap. This CDR3 has 16 amino acids. Germline CDR1 and CDR2: SGDLS and YYNGEE. CDR3 bases: TGTGCCAGCAGCGCAAATTTAAAGGCCTCCTCCGGTGTCTACACCTTC. Its translation: CASSANLKASSGVYTF.

The V call is TRBV28, the J call TRBJ1-3; no clear D. Germline V gene sequence: CDR1 MDHEN, CDR2 SYDVKM. The CDR3 spans 12 residues. V was trimmed by 9 bases and J by 3 bases, leaving 9 bases between them. CDR3 DNA: TGTGCCAGTCGAACGGGTGGAAACACCATATATTTT. This translates into CASRTGGNTIYF.

Turning to this clone: Other DNA sequences in this specimen translate into the identical CDR3. The chain is built from TRBV5-1 and TRBJ2-7; 9 bases map to TRBD1. This CDR3 has 14 amino acids. The germline V gene has CDR1 SGHRS and CDR2 YFSETQ. V lost 3 bases to trimming and J lost 2 bases; unmatched junction nucleotides: 3. The CDR3, as DNA: TGCGCCAGCAGCTCGGGACAGGGCACCTACGAGCAGTACTTC. Translated, it gives CASSSGQGTYEQYF.

The V gene is TRBV4-1, the J gene TRBJ2-2, with TRBD2 matching 8 bases. CDR3 length equals 18 residues. The ends lost 4 bases at V and 0 bases at J; junction bases unmatched: 10. In germline, CDR1 is MGHRA, CDR2 YSYEKL. The DNA of the CDR3 is TGCGCCAGCAGCCGGCAAAGCGGGAGCGACCCGAACACCGGGGAGCTGTTTTTT. Protein sequence: CASSRQSGSDPNTGELFF.

The chain combines TRBV2 with TRBJ2-3; 8 bases are shared with TRBD2. The V gene's germline CDR1 is SNHLY and CDR2 FYNNEI. This CDR3 has 16 amino acids. J was trimmed by 0 bases and V by 1 base; bases with no gene match: 3. DNA of the CDR3: TGTGCCAGCAGTGAAGGGGCTAGCGGGAGCACAGATACGCAGTATTTT. As protein: CASSEGASGSTDTQYF.

This clone was seen just once. J is TRBJ2-6 and V is TRBV7-6; 7 bases fit TRBD1. Germline loops: CDR1 SGHVS, CDR2 FNYEAQ. The CDR3 covers 17 residues. V shed 1 base and J 0 bases; nucleotides not matched to a gene: 3. CDR3 protein: CASSLGTGYSGANVLTF. CDR3 nucleotides: TGTGCCAGCAGCTTAGGGACAGGTTACTCTGGGGCCAACGTCCTGACTTTC.

The gene calls are TRBV2 and TRBJ1-4; a possible D gene is TRBD1 (5 bases). The CDR3 loop spans 15 amino acids. The germline V and J ends were trimmed by 7 bases and 8 bases, with 20 bases remaining between them. Per germline, CDR1 SNHLY and CDR2 FYNNEI. CDR3 in amino acids: CASNLREGLSEKLFF. The CDR3 nucleotides read TGTGCCAGCAATCTCCGTGAGGGACTGTCCGAAAAACTGTTTTTT. Together with reference TRBV2 and TRBJ1-4, the CDR3 gives the full variable domain: EPEVTQTPSHQVTQMGQEVILRCVPISNHLYFYWYRQILGQKVEFLVSFYNNEISEKSEIFDDQFSVERPDGSNFTLKIRSTKLEDSAMYFCASNLREGLSEKLFFGSGTQLSVL.

The chain has TRBV19 and TRBJ2-7; 7 nucleotides align to TRBD1. Per germline, CDR1 LNHDA and CDR2 SQIVND (reference sequence). After removal of 3 bases from V and 1 base from J, the junction contained 3 bases not matched to a gene. This CDR3 spans 14 amino acids. The CDR3 protein is CASSIGTESYEQYF. The CDR3 DNA sequence: TGTGCCAGTAGTATCGGGACAGAGTCCTACGAGCAGTACTTC.

The chain joins TRBV29-1 to TRBJ2-3; the D is unclear. The CDR3 runs 12 residues. With 6 bases removed from V and 5 bases from J, the gap between germline ends came to 12 bases. Germline CDR1 and CDR2: SQVTM and ANQGSEA. CDR3 amino acids: CSVETRIDTQYF. CDR3 nucleotide sequence: TGCAGCGTAGAAACTCGGATAGATACGCAGTATTTT.

A note on this clone: Other DNA sequences in the same sample also yield this CDR3. The chain uses TRBV20-1 and TRBJ2-3, with D perhaps matching TRBD2 (5 bases). The V end was cut by 4 bases, the J end by 6 bases, with 8 bases between. CDR1 DFQATT and CDR2 SNEGSKA come from the germline V gene (reference sequence). This CDR3 comprises 11 residues. The CDR3 protein is CSATRGDTQYF. As DNA, the CDR3 is TGCAGTGCTACCAGAGGGGATACGCAGTATTTT.

The gene calls are TRBV7-8 and TRBJ2-7; D remains unclear. Germline V gene lookup returns CDR1 SGHVS and CDR2 FQNEAQ. The CDR3 totals 13 residues. Trimming pared 8 bases from V and 2 bases from J, leaving 13 bases between. The DNA of the CDR3 is TGTGCCAGCTTTTCGTTCAGGACCTACGAGCAGTACTTC. This translates into CASFSFRTYEQYF.

This clone occurred once. The rearrangement uses TRBV28 and TRBJ1-5; no firm D call. The CDR3 covers 13 residues. Deletions cut 3 bases from V and 9 bases from J, with 12 bases between. CDR1 MDHEN and CDR2 SYDVKM come from the germline V gene. CDR3 sequence: CASSFPESGPQHF. The CDR3 coding sequence is TGTGCCAGCAGTTTCCCCGAATCGGGGCCCCAGCATTTT. The full variable domain, its missing parts supplied by reference TRBV28 and TRBJ1-5, is DVKVTQSSRYLVKRTGEKVFLECVQDMDHENMFWYRQDPGLGLRLIYFSYDVKMKEKGDIPEGYSVSREKKERFSLILESASTNQTSMYLCASSFPESGPQHFGDGTRLSIL.

V is TRBV9 and J is TRBJ2-3; 15 bases line up with TRBD2. There are 18 residues in the CDR3. The V segment lost 5 bases and the J segment 2 bases; nucleotides outside the gene matches: 9. Germline V gene lookup returns CDR1 SGDLS and CDR2 YYNGEE. The CDR3 spells CASRRGTSGRLYTDTQYF. CDR3 nucleotide sequence: TGTGCCAGCAGGAGGGGGACTAGCGGGAGGCTGTACACAGATACGCAGTATTTT.

The chain uses TRBV7-2 and TRBJ2-1; TRBD2 matches at 9 bases. V gave up 5 bases and J gave up 7 bases; unmatched junction bases: 12. Germline lookup yields CDR1 SGHTA and CDR2 FQGNSA. This CDR3 has 16 residues. The CDR3 loop reads CASSPGAAGGVNEQFF. DNA for the CDR3: TGTGCCAGCAGCCCTGGGGCGGCGGGAGGGGTAAATGAGCAGTTCTTC.

The chain is built from TRBV2 and TRBJ2-1; 13 nucleotides align to TRBD2. V gave up 2 bases and J gave up 15 bases; unmatched junction bases: 13. CDR1 is SNHLY and CDR2 is FYNNEI in the germline V gene. The CDR3 spans 16 residues. CDR3 amino acids: CASSESLGTSGRVWFF. The CDR3 DNA is TGTGCCAGCAGTGAAAGTTTGGGTACTAGCGGGAGGGTTTGGTTCTTC. The entire variable domain, with the rest obtained from reference TRBV2 and TRBJ2-1, is as follows: EPEVTQTPSHQVTQMGQEVILRCVPISNHLYFYWYRQILGQKVEFLVSFYNNEISEKSEIFDDQFSVERPDGSNFTLKIRSTKLEDSAMYFCASSESLGTSGRVWFFGPGTRLTVL.

The genes are TRBV2 and TRBJ1-5; no clear D gene. This CDR3 comprises 13 residues. Germline loops: CDR1 SNHLY, CDR2 FYNNEI. The V and J ends lost 5 bases and 1 base respectively, with 6 bases between them. The CDR3 DNA reads as TGTGCCAGCAGTCCGAACAGCAATCAGCCCCAGCATTTT. Its protein product is CASSPNSNQPQHF.

This chain connects TRBV19 to TRBJ1-5; D call uncertain. Germline V CDR1 and CDR2: LNHDA, SQIVND (reference sequence). The CDR3 length is 14 residues. The V gene lost 6 bases and the J gene lost 4 bases, with 13 bases spanning the gap. Here the CDR3 DNA reads TGTGCCAGTAGCCCCGGGAGGAGAAATCAGCCCCAGCATTTT. Protein sequence: CASSPGRRNQPQHF.